A selection of T cell receptor beta chains follows, all from one sample in a study of blood T cell repertoires in COVID-19. The protocol was immunoSEQ multiplex PCR, while the TCRdb copy is restricted to in-frame clones and leaves out a portion. Of 200,000 to 250,000 clones listed, 80% to 90% are singletons. The specimen sequenced was peripheral blood. All receptors come from a man aged 45-65 years with active or convalescent COVID-19. The CDR3 runs from the conserved cysteine through the conserved F or W. A D gene is named only where the DNA matches it firmly. The size of a clone is reported for some rows only, either as once, few or many, or as a class for expanded clones.

>TRBJ1-2|15|NA|TRBV5-4|NA
CASSSNPRFPGNSTF
TGTGCCAGCAGCTCAAATCCCCGCTTTCCAGGGAATTCAACCTTC
>TRBJ2-6|16|NA|TRBV19|NA
CASIDGGAVGANVLTF
TGTGCCAGTATCGACGGAGGGGCGGTCGGGGCCAACGTCCTGACTTTC
>TRBJ2-5|12|TRBD1|TRBV7-9|NA
CASSWDRGTQYF
TGTGCCAGCAGTTGGGACAGGGGAACCCAGTACTTC
>TRBJ2-7|15|NA|TRBV10-3|few
CAISEGSGAGYEQYF
TGTGCCATCAGTGAAGGGTCAGGGGCTGGCTACGAGCAGTACTTC
>TRBJ2-2|14|NA|TRBV3-1/TRBV3-2|few
CASSQALSTGELFF
TGTGCCAGCAGCCAAGCCCTTAGCACCGGGGAGCTGTTTTTT
>TRBJ1-3|15|TRBD1|TRBV5-1|NA
CASSLEQGAGNTIYF
TGCGCCAGCAGCTTGGAGCAGGGGGCTGGAAACACCATATATTTT
>TRBJ2-1|15|TRBD2|TRBV30|NA
CAHEEGSGGPKEQFF
TGTGCCCATGAAGAGGGTAGCGGGGGACCGAAGGAGCAGTTCTTC
>TRBJ1-5|17|TRBD1|TRBV4-1|few
CASSQDGGGTGDQPQHF
TGCGCCAGCAGCCAAGATGGAGGGGGAACAGGGGATCAGCCCCAGCATTTT
>TRBJ2-1|14|TRBD2|TRBV7-2|NA
CASSAGTSGNEQFF
TGTGCCAGCAGCGCCGGGACTAGCGGCAATGAGCAGTTCTTC
>TRBJ2-1|13|NA|TRBV12-3/TRBV12-4|NA
CASRRTGNNEQFF
TGTGCCAGCAGAAGAACAGGGAACAATGAGCAGTTCTTC
>TRBJ1-4|17|NA|TRBV28|NA
CASSPASGRGGGEKLFF
TGTGCCAGCAGTCCCGCTTCAGGGCGGGGGGGAGGAGAAAAACTGTTTTTT
>TRBJ1-1|14|NA|TRBV29-1|once
CSVAEQGRITEAFF
TGCAGCGTTGCTGAACAGGGTAGGATCACTGAAGCTTTCTTT
>TRBJ2-3|15|TRBD2|TRBV9|NA
CASTRSGGVSDTQYF
TGTGCCAGCACGCGTAGCGGGGGGGTCTCAGATACGCAGTATTTT
>TRBJ1-1|16|NA|TRBV13|NA
CASSSYRVGGNTEAFF
TGTGCCAGCAGCTCGTACAGGGTTGGGGGGAACACTGAAGCTTTCTTT
>TRBJ1-1|12|NA|TRBV6-5|NA
CASRGQGTEAFF
TGTGCCAGCAGGGGGCAGGGCACTGAAGCTTTCTTT
>TRBJ2-7|18|NA|TRBV28|NA
CASSPRGGGGLLGYEQYF
TGTGCCAGCAGCCCCCGAGGGGGAGGGGGGTTACTCGGATACGAGCAGTACTTC
>TRBJ2-1|16|TRBD2|TRBV28|NA
CASRGGLAGVYNEQFF
TGTGCCAGCAGGGGCGGACTAGCGGGAGTCTACAATGAGCAGTTCTTC
>TRBJ2-1|18|NA|TRBV19|NA
CASSAYHLAQSSYNEQFF
TGTGCCAGTAGTGCGTATCACCTAGCTCAGAGCTCCTACAATGAGCAGTTCTTC
>TRBJ2-2|16|TRBD2|TRBV5-1|NA
CASSHLAGRNTGELFF
TGCGCCAGCAGCCACCTAGCGGGACGAAACACCGGGGAGCTGTTTTTT
>TRBJ1-2|14|TRBD1|TRBV27|large
CASSAGTALYGYTF
TGTGCCAGCAGTGCCGGGACAGCCCTGTATGGCTACACCTTC
>TRBJ2-5|15|TRBD2|TRBV7-6|NA
CASSLGEGYTETQYF
TGTGCCAGCAGCTTAGGGGAGGGGTACACAGAGACCCAGTACTTC
>TRBJ1-2|11|NA|TRBV30|few
CAWSVLDGYTF
TGTGCCTGGAGTGTACTCGATGGCTACACCTTC
>TRBJ1-1|13|NA|TRBV5-1|NA
CASSFGGSDEAFF
TGCGCCAGCAGCTTCGGAGGGTCCGACGAAGCTTTCTTT
>TRBJ1-6|15|TRBD1|TRBV5-6|NA
CASSIGTAAWEPLHF
TGTGCCAGCAGCATTGGGACAGCCGCTTGGGAACCCCTCCACTTT